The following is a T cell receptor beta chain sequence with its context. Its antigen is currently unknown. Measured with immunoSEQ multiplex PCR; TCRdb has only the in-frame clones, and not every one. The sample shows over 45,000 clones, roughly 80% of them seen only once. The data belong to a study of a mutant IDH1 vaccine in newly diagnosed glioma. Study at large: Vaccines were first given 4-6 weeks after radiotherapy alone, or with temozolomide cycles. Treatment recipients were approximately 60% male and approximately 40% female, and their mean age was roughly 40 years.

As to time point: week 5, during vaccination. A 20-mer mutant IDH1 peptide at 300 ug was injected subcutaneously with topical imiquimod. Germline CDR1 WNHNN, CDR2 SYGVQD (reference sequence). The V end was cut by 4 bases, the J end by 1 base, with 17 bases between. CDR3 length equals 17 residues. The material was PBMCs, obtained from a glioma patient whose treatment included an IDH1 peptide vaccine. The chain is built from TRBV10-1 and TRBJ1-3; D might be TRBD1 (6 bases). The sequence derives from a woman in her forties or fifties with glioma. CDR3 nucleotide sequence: TGCGCCAGCAGTGTACACCGAGGGGGTCGATCTGGAAACACCATATATTTT. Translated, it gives CASSVHRGGRSGNTIYF.